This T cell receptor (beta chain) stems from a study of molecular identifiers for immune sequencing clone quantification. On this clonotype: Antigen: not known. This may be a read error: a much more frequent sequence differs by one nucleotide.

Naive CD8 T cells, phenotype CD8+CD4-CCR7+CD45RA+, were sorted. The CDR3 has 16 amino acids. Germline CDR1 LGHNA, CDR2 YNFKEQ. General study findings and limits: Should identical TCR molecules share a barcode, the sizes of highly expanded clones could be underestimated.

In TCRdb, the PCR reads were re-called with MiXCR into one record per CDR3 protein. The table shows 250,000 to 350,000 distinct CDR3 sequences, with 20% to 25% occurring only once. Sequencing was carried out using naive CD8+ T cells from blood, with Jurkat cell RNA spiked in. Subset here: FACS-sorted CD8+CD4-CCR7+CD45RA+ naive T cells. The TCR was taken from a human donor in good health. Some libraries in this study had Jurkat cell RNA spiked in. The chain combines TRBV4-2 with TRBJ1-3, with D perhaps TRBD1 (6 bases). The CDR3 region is CASGQDWTDSGNTIYF. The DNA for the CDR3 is TGTGCCAGCGGCCAAGATTGGACAGACTCTGGAAACACCATATATTTT.